A single sample is the source of the 3 T cell receptor beta chains below, sequenced in a study of blood T cell repertoires in COVID-19. Generated by immunoSEQ multiplex PCR, the TCRdb table keeps only in-frame clones and is missing some. The sample contains more than 200,000 clones, 86% of which appear only once. The specimen was peripheral blood. The receptors were gathered from a man between 25 and 39 years old with active or convalescent COVID-19.

The chain recombines TRBV5-1 with TRBJ2-1; TRBD2 agrees at 10 bases. V gave up 0 bases and J gave up 2 bases; unmatched junction bases: 8. The CDR3 is 18 amino acids. The germline V gene has CDR1 SGHRS and CDR2 YFSETQ. The CDR3 DNA follows: TGCGCCAGCAGCTTGGGTCCTCAGAGCGGGGGGGCCTACAATGAGCAGTTCTTC. This translates into CASSLGPQSGGAYNEQFF.

This clone has only one observation. This chain joins TRBV7-9 and TRBJ2-3; 9 bases agree with TRBD2. The V and J ends lost 0 bases and 4 bases, in that order; junction bases with no gene match: 2. The V gene's germline CDR1 is SEHNR and CDR2 FQNEAQ (reference sequence). This CDR3 spans 15 amino acids. CDR3 sequence: CASSLASGGPDTQYF. For the CDR3, the DNA is TGTGCCAGCAGCTTAGCTAGCGGGGGCCCAGATACGCAGTATTTT.

This clone was seen a single time. This chain joins TRBV7-8 and TRBJ1-5, with D maybe TRBD1 (6 bases). Trimming took off 4 bases at V and 5 bases at J, with 12 bases between the two ends. The germline gives CDR1 SGHVS, CDR2 FQNEAQ. This CDR3 has 14 residues. The CDR3 is CASSSRDTYQPQHF. The CDR3 DNA reads as TGTGCCAGCAGCTCCCGGGACACTTATCAGCCCCAGCATTTT.